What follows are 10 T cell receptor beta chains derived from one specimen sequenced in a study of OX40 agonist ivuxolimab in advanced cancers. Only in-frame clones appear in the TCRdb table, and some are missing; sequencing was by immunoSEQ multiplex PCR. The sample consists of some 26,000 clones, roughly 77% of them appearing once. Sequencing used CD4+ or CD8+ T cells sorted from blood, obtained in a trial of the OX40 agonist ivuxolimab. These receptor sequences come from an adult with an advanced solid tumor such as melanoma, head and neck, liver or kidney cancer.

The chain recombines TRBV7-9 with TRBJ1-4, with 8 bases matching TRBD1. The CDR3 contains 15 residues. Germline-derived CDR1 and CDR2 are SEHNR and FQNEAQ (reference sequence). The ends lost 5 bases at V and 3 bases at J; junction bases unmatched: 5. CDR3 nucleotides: TGTGCCAGCAGCGCGACACAGGGGGCTAATGAAAAACTGTTTTTT. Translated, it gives CASSATQGANEKLFF.

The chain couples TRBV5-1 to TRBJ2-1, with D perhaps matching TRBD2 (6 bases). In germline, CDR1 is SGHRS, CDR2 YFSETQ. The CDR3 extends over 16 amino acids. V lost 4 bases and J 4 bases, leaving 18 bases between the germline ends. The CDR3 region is CASSLTSPRTYNEQFF. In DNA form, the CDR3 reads TGCGCCAGCAGCCTTACTAGCCCCAGGACGTACAATGAGCAGTTCTTC.

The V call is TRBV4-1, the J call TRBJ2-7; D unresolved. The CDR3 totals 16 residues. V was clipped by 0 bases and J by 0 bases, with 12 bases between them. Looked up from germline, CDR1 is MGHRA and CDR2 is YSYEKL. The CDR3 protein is CASSQEANEISYEQYF. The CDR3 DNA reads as TGCGCCAGCAGCCAAGAAGCTAACGAAATCTCCTACGAGCAGTACTTC.

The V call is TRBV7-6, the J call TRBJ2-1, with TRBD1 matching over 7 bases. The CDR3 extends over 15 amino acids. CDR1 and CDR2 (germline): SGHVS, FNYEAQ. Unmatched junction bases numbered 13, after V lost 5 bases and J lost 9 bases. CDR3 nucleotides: TGTGCCAGCAGCCAGAGGAATAGGGGGCCTGGTGAGCAGTTCTTC. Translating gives CASSQRNRGPGEQFF.

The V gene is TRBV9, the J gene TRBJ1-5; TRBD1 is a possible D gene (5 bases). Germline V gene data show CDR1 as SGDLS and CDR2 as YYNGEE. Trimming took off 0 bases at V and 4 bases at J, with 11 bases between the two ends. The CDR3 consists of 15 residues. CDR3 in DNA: TGTGCCAGCAGCGTAGGGGACCAGGGAAATCAGCCCCAGCATTTT. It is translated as CASSVGDQGNQPQHF.

CDR3 sequence: CASSMMWGRHNQPQHF. The CDR3 bases are TGTGCCAGTAGTATGATGTGGGGCAGACATAATCAGCCCCAGCATTTT. The chain has TRBV19 and TRBJ1-5, with a weak D call TRBD1 (5 bases). The CDR3 is 16 amino acids. V lost 3 bases to trimming and J lost 4 bases, with 16 bases between them. The germline V gene encodes CDR1 LNHDA and CDR2 SQIVND (reference sequence).

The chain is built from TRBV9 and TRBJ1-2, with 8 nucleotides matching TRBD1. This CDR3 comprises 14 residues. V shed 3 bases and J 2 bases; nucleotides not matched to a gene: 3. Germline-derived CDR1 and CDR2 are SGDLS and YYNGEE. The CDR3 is CASSAGGGNYGYTF. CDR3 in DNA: TGTGCCAGCAGCGCAGGGGGCGGAAACTATGGCTACACCTTC. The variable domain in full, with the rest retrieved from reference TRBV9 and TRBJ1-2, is DSGVTQTPKHLITATGQRVTLRCSPRSGDLSVYWYQQSLDQGLQFLIQYYNGEERAKGNILERFSAQQFPDLHSELNLSSLELGDSALYFCASSAGGGNYGYTFGSGTRLTVV.

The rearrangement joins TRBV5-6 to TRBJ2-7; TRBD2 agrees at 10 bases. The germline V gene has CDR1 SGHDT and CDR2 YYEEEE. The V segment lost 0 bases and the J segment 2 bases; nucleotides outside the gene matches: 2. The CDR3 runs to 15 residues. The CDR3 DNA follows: TGTGCCAGCAGCTTGGGACTAGCGGGTACCTACGAGCAGTACTTC. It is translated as CASSLGLAGTYEQYF.

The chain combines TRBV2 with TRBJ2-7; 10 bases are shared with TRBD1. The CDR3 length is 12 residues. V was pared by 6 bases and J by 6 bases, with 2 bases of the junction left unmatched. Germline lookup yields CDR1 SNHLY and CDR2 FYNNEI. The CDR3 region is CASRTGGTEQYF. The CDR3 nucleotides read TGTGCCAGCAGGACAGGGGGCACCGAGCAGTACTTC. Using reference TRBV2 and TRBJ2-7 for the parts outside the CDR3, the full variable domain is EPEVTQTPSHQVTQMGQEVILRCVPISNHLYFYWYRQILGQKVEFLVSFYNNEISEKSEIFDDQFSVERPDGSNFTLKIRSTKLEDSAMYFCASRTGGTEQYFGPGTRLTVT.

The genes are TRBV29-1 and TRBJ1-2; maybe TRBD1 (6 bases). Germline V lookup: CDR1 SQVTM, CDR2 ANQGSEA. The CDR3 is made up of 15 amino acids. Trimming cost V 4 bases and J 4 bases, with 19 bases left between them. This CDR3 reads CSVGQGSQLSYGYTF. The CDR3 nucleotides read TGCAGCGTTGGCCAGGGGTCACAGTTATCCTATGGCTACACCTTC.